This is a list of T cell receptor beta chains from one sample in a study of PD-L1 blockade in urothelial cancer. Measured with immunoSEQ multiplex PCR; TCRdb has only the in-frame clones, and not every one. The table includes approximately 58,000 clones, approximately 80% detected once. The sequencing here drew on PBMCs, taken around atezolizumab (anti-PD-L1) treatment. The receptor set was obtained from a man between 65 and 85 years old with urothelial cancer. Both conserved end residues are part of each CDR3. A D gene is named only where the DNA matches it firmly. Clone size is shown for a subset of rows, as once, few, many or a class of expanded clone.

size	V	D	J	DNA	CDR3
.	TRBV2	TRBD2	TRBJ2-7	TGTGCCAGCAACCCCCAAAGCGGGAAAAGCTCCTACGAGCAGTACTTC	CASNPQSGKSSYEQYF
.	TRBV29-1	.	TRBJ2-2	TGCAGCGTCGGTGAGGGCGGAGCCGGGGAGCTGTTTTTT	CSVGEGGAGELFF
.	TRBV19	TRBD1	TRBJ1-2	TGTGCCAGTACATCCGGGACAGGGGGCGGAAACTATGGCTACACCTTC	CASTSGTGGGNYGYTF
few	TRBV19	TRBD1	TRBJ1-5	TGTGCCAGTAGTATAGACCCAAGGGGACAGCCAAGCAATCAGCCCCAGCATTTT	CASSIDPRGQPSNQPQHF
few	TRBV5-1	.	TRBJ1-4	TGCGCCAGCAGCTTGGGGAGCTTGGCTAATGAAAAACTGTTTTTT	CASSLGSLANEKLFF
once	TRBV6-6	.	TRBJ2-3	TGTGCCAGCAGTTACTCGAGGGAGAGTACGCAGTATTTT	CASSYSRESTQYF
.	TRBV19	.	TRBJ2-5	TGTGCCAGTAACCAGGGGGGCCAAGAGACCCAGTACTTC	CASNQGGQETQYF
.	TRBV5-1	.	TRBJ2-7	TGCGCCAGCAGCTCCGGAACGTCAGGGGACGAGCAGTACTTC	CASSSGTSGDEQYF
.	TRBV30	TRBD1	TRBJ1-5	TGTGCCTGGAGGACCTCCGGGACAGGGGTTCAGCCCCAGCATTTT	CAWRTSGTGVQPQHF
.	TRBV11-2	.	TRBJ2-2	TGTGCCAGCAGCCCCGCTGCCAGGAACACCGGGGAGCTGTTTTTT	CASSPAARNTGELFF
.	TRBV15	TRBD2	TRBJ2-7	TGTGCCACCAGCGCGTCAAGCGGGATTTACGAGCAGTACTTC	CATSASSGIYEQYF
.	TRBV7-9	TRBD2	TRBJ2-4	TGTGCCAGCAGCTTTGGACTAGCTAACATTCAGTACTTC	CASSFGLANIQYF
.	TRBV10-3	.	TRBJ2-3	TGTGCCATCAGTGTAACCGCCGGGGTCACAGATACGCAGTATTTT	CAISVTAGVTDTQYF
.	TRBV7-8	.	TRBJ2-1	TGTGCCAGCAGCTTATCACAGGGCGGTGAGCAGTTCTTC	CASSLSQGGEQFF
.	TRBV7-9	TRBD1	TRBJ2-4	TGTGCCAGCAGCTTTTGGGACAGGGGGAACATTCAGTACTTC	CASSFWDRGNIQYF
few	TRBV7-9	TRBD1	TRBJ2-7	TGTGCCAGCAGCCCGGGACAGAGACCTTACGAGCAGTACTTC	CASSPGQRPYEQYF
.	TRBV5-4	TRBD2	TRBJ2-3	TGTGCCAGCAGCTCACGGACTAGCGGGAACACAGATACGCAGTATTTT	CASSSRTSGNTDTQYF